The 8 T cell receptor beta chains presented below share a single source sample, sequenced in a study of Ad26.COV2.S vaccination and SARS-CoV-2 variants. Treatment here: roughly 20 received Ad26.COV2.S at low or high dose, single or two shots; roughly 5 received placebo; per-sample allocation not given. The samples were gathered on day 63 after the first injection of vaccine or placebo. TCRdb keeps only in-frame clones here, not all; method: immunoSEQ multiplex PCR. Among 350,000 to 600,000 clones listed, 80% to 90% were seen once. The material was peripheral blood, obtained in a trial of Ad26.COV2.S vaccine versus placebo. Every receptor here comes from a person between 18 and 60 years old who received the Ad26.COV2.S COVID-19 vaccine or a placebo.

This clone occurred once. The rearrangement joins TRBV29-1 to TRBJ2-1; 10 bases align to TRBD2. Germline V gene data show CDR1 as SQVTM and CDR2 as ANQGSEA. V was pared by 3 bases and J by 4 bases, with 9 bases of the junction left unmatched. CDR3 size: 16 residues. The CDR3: CSVESSGRSRYNEQFF. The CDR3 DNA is TGCAGCGTTGAGTCTAGCGGGAGAAGTAGGTACAATGAGCAGTTCTTC.

The CDR3 DNA reads as TGTGCCAGCAGCGTAGGAGGGGGCTCCCAGGATACGCAGTATTTT. Residues: CASSVGGGSQDTQYF. This rearrangement joins TRBV9 to TRBJ2-3; 7 bases agree with TRBD1. Germline values: CDR1 SGDLS, CDR2 YYNGEE. This CDR3 region has 15 residues. With 0 bases clipped from V and 6 bases from J, the junction kept 7 bases outside the gene matches.

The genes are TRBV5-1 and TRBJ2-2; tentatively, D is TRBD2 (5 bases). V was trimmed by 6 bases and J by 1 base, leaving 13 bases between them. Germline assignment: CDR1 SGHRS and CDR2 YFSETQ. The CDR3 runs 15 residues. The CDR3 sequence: CASNPLAENTGELFF. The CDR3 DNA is TGCGCCAGCAACCCGCTAGCAGAGAACACCGGGGAGCTGTTTTTT.

The CDR3 spells CASSQGVYGYTF. For the CDR3, the DNA is TGTGCCAGCAGCCAAGGGGTCTATGGCTACACCTTC. The chain recombines TRBV5-6 with TRBJ1-2; the D gene is possibly TRBD1 (5 bases). Looked up from germline, CDR1 is SGHDT and CDR2 is YYEEEE. This CDR3 region has 12 residues. V gave up 4 bases and J gave up 4 bases, with 8 bases separating them.

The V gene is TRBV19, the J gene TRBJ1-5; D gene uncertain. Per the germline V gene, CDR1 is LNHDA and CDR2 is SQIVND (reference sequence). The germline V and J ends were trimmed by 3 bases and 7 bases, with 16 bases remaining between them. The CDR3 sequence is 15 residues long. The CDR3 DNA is TGTGCCAGTAGTATTGCTCCTCGGGGTACGCAGCCCCAGCATTTT. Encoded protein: CASSIAPRGTQPQHF.

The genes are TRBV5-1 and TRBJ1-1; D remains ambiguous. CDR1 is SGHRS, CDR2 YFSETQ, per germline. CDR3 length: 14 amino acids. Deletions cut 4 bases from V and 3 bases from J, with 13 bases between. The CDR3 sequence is CASSPGPSDTEAFF. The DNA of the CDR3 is TGCGCCAGCAGCCCGGGCCCCTCGGACACTGAAGCTTTCTTT.

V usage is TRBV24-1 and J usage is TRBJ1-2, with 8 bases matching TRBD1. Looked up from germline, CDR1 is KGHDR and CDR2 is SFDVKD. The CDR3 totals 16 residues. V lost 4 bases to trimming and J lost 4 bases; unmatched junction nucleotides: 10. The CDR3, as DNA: TGTGCCACCAGTGACTCAGGACAGGGCGAGGGCTATGGCTACACCTTC. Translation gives CATSDSGQGEGYGYTF.

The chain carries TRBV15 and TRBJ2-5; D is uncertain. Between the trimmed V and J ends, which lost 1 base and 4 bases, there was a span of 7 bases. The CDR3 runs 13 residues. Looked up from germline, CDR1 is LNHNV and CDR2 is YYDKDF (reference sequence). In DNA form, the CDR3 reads TGTGCCACCAGCAGAGCTCGTCTAGAGACCCAGTACTTC. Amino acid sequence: CATSRARLETQYF.